A selection of T cell receptor beta chains follows, all from one sample in a study of cytomegalovirus exposure and HLA in healthy donors. TCRdb's table, derived via immunoSEQ multiplex PCR, lists solely in-frame clones and lacks some. The sample contains 50,000 to 60,000 clones, 75% to 85% of which appear only once. Specimen: PBMCs. Receptors originate from a female donor in good health and CMV-seronegative. The CDR3 runs from the conserved cysteine through the conserved F or W. Each record gives: V gene, J gene, D gene, CDR3 DNA, CDR3 protein. D genes are given only for firm matches.

TRBV2,TRBJ1-5,-,TGTGCCAGCAGTGAGAGTACGATGGGGCTCCATCAGCCCCAGCATTTT,CASSESTMGLHQPQHF
TRBV11-3,TRBJ1-2,-,TGTGCCAGCAGCCTGCGGGCTGGCTACACCTTC,CASSLRAGYTF
TRBV11-2,TRBJ1-4,TRBD1,TGTGCCAGCAGCTCAGGGGGCCTGGGTGAAAAACTGTTTTTT,CASSSGGLGEKLFF
TRBV5-1,TRBJ1-4,-,TGCGCCAGCAGCGTCGACACCCATGCGGAAAAACTGTTTTTT,CASSVDTHAEKLFF
TRBV2,TRBJ2-2,-,TGTGCCAGCAGTGTTGAACAGGGAGCCACCGGGGAGCTGTTTTTT,CASSVEQGATGELFF
TRBV5-1,TRBJ2-5,-,TGCGCCAGCAGCTTGGATTCGGGGGTCCAAGAGACCCAGTACTTC,CASSLDSGVQETQYF
TRBV2,TRBJ2-3,-,TGTGCCAGCAGTGGGGTAGCGACGGCAGATACGCAGTATTTT,CASSGVATADTQYF
TRBV27,TRBJ2-7,TRBD1,TGTGCCAGCAGTGTCCGGGACAGAGGTTGCGAGCAGTACTTC,CASSVRDRGCEQYF
TRBV4-2,TRBJ2-5,TRBD1,TGTGCCAGCAGCCGAACAGGGGTACAAGAGACCCAGTACTTC,CASSRTGVQETQYF
TRBV29-1,TRBJ1-1,-,TGCAGCGTAACAGGGAGCACTGAAGCTTTCTTT,CSVTGSTEAFF
TRBV7-2,TRBJ1-4,-,TGTGCCAGCAGCCCCGGAGGGCCCAATGAAAAACTGTTTTTT,CASSPGGPNEKLFF
TRBV6-5,TRBJ1-1,-,TGTGCCAGCAGTTACTCCGGGACACAAGATGAAGCTTTCTTT,CASSYSGTQDEAFF
TRBV5-8,TRBJ2-1,TRBD1,TGTGCCAGCAGCTCCGGGACAGGGTACTACAATGAGCAGTTCTTC,CASSSGTGYYNEQFF
TRBV7-9,TRBJ2-3,-,TGTGCCAGCAGCCCAGAGTTGTTAGCCAGCACAGATACGCAGTATTTT,CASSPELLASTDTQYF